This T cell receptor (beta chain) was captured by sequencing in a study of shared clonotypes between healthy human individuals. Overall study findings and caveats: When naive CD4 clonotypes were compared across a handful of donors, about 4.8% were shared.

The material for each subset, its genomic DNA, was split evenly across several immunoSEQ plates. Assay used: immunoSEQ multiplex PCR; TCRdb lists only in-frame clones, some missing. The table has 2 million to 2.5 million clones, more than 90% seen once. Of note for this clone: Its antigen is currently unknown.

The CDR3 is 16 amino acids. Trimming at V came to 3 bases and at J to 2 bases, leaving 3 bases not matched to a gene. Germline CDR1 SGDLS, CDR2 YYNGEE. The chain employs TRBV9 and TRBJ2-5; 14 bases are a match to TRBD2. The sequence derives from a man younger than 35 in good health. The sequencing input was naive CD4+ T cells sorted from blood. As for subset: CD45RA+ positively selected. The CDR3 DNA follows: TGTGCCAGCAGCGAGGGACTAGCGGGAGTGCAAGAGACCCAGTACTTC. This translates into CASSEGLAGVQETQYF. The full variable domain, rest sourced from reference TRBV9 and TRBJ2-5, is DSGVTQTPKHLITATGQRVTLRCSPRSGDLSVYWYQQSLDQGLQFLIQYYNGEERAKGNILERFSAQQFPDLHSELNLSSLELGDSALYFCASSEGLAGVQETQYFGPGTRLLVL.